The entry below gives a single T cell receptor (beta chain) sequence along with its context. It has no known antigen specificity. The sample holds no much larger clone one base away, and base qualities are not on file. The treatment or condition label corresponds to: allogeneic hematopoietic cell transplantation with graft depleted of TCRalphabeta T cells and CD19 B cells. The transplant recipients were children given TCRalphabeta/CD19-depleted allogeneic hematopoietic cell grafts. Trimming removed 5 bases from V and 2 bases from J, leaving 13 bases between the germline ends. The germline V gene supplies CDR1 SGHRS and CDR2 YFSETQ. Including cysteine and phenylalanine, the CDR3 has 14 amino acids. Only the CDR3 portion is preserved as DNA: 42 bases, with reading frame beginning at the first base. This sample is part of a study of T-cell reconstitution after alpha-beta-depleted transplantation in children (dated by TCRdb to the mid-2010s). With regard to the full study: Using TCR repertoire profiling, the study quantitatively followed how T-cell immune reconstitution unfolded in children after TCRalphabeta/CD19-depleted allogeneic hematopoietic cell transplantation.

Broader findings and caveats from the paper: The frequencies of hyperexpanded clones fell over the following months, and after one year, T-cell counts and TCRbeta diversity were mostly attributed to newly produced T cells. In some patients, the high TCRbeta diversity seen at day 60 was put down to recipient T cells and intrathymic progenitors that had survived conditioning. Apparently early alphabetaT-cell count recovery about two months after transplant reportedly relied on only several hundred rapidly expanded clones derived from non-depleted graft cells.

Library preparation was by PCR. This sample was sequenced with an Illumina HiSeq 2500. To normalize quantification of the TCRbeta repertoire, the TCR libraries were built with molecular barcoding that relied on unique molecular identifiers. The public reads were reprocessed in TCRdb via fastp at Q25 and MiXCR, keeping in-frame beta chains. Entries that share a CDR3 protein sequence are merged under the most common genes and DNA. Here the sample has approximately 1,000,000 distinct CDR3 sequences; about 31% occur a single time. The ten largest clones represent roughly 27% of the sample. The V gene is TRBV5-1 and the J gene is TRBJ1-1; no D gene is confidently identified. This clonotype was obtained from a boy younger than two who had a stem cell transplant for SCID, so the T cells may come from the graft donor. The starting material was PBMCs, mostly from graft donor cells, obtained 360 days after TCRalphabeta/CD19-depleted stem cell transplant. The CDR3 sequence is CASRTSRLNTEAFF. The nucleotides read TGCGCCAGCAGAACCTCTAGACTCAACACTGAAGCTTTCTTT.